The clone carrying this T cell receptor beta chain was observed once. Its antigen is currently unknown. This sample stems from a study of cytomegalovirus exposure and HLA in healthy donors. Across the study: When just under 400 donors were genotyped, about 80% of them were found to fall in the Caucasian-associated ancestry cluster.

Whole-study results and caveats: In vitro work confirmed that three CMV-associated chains recognize CMV antigens. TRBV6-2, TRBV6-3 and some other V segments were excluded as indistinguishable.

With V trimmed by 5 bases and J by 15 bases, 17 bases remained unmatched. Germline V gene data show CDR1 as LNHDA and CDR2 as SQIVND (reference sequence). This CDR3 has 15 amino acids. The PCR contained 60 Vbeta and 13 Jbeta primers. Original processing notes: Later analysis identified tens of millions of unique TCR beta chains, roughly 11 million shared. Sequencing used immunoSEQ multiplex PCR; TCRdb keeps in-frame clones, though not all of them. That table is the source of V, J and clone size, and D and trimming were worked out from the DNA. The sample contains some 110,000 clones, 65% to 75% of which appear only once.

The rearrangement joins TRBV19 to TRBJ2-1, with 9 positions matching TRBD1. Material for sequencing was PBMCs. The sequence was obtained from a woman aged 45-59 years in good health and CMV-seropositive. CDR3 sequence reads: CASSRPGQGRVGAFF. CDR3 in DNA: TGTGCCAGTAGTCGCCCGGGACAGGGACGGGTTGGGGCGTTCTTC.